The 16 T cell receptor beta chains below were found in one sample sequenced in a study of cytomegalovirus exposure and HLA in healthy donors. Profiling relied on immunoSEQ multiplex PCR, and the TCRdb table lists in-frame clones only, not all of them. Counted here are a few hundred thousand clones, 80% to 90% occurring once; the ten biggest clones make up approximately 0.84%. The material sequenced was PBMCs. Receptors were obtained from a woman younger than 35 in good health and CMV-seronegative.

V is TRBV23-1 and J is TRBJ2-5; the D gene is possibly TRBD2 (6 bases). TRBV23-1 is given ORF status, its function remaining uncertain. The V and J ends lost 4 bases and 5 bases respectively, with 23 bases between them. The CDR3 loop spans 17 amino acids. The CDR3 region has the DNA TGCGCCAGCAGTCGCCCCCGGGAGCTAGTTGGGGGGGAGACCCAGTACTTC. It codes for CASSRPRELVGGETQYF.

The chain uses TRBV6-5 and TRBJ2-3; TRBD2 is a possible D gene (6 bases). Germline CDR1 reads MNHEY; CDR2 reads SVGAGI. V was clipped by 5 bases and J by 6 bases, with 18 bases between them. This CDR3 region has 15 residues. CDR3 bases: TGTGCCAGCAGTCCCTTGGCGGGAAGGACGGATACGCAGTATTTT. It translates to CASSPLAGRTDTQYF.

This clone has only one observation. The chain links TRBV6-5 to TRBJ2-7, with D possibly matching TRBD1 (6 bases). The CDR3 covers 14 residues. Between the trimmed V and J ends, which lost 6 bases and 3 bases, there was a span of 15 bases. CDR1 is MNHEY and CDR2 is SVGAGI in the germline V gene. CDR3 DNA sequence: TGTGCCAGCAGCTGGACAGACGGGCACTACGAGCAGTACTTC. Translated: CASSWTDGHYEQYF.

The chain carries TRBV6-6 and TRBJ1-5; the D is unclear. Germline-derived CDR1 and CDR2 are MNHNY and SVGAGI (reference sequence). V gave up 4 bases and J gave up 3 bases, with 4 bases separating them. This CDR3 has 12 residues. CDR3 residues: CASSLSNQPQHF. The CDR3 bases are TGTGCCAGCAGTTTATCCAATCAGCCCCAGCATTTT.

CDR3 in DNA: TGTGCCAGCAGTTTATTCCCCCCTAGCGCTGGCCGGGGATATCGGGATGAGCAGTTCTTC. Encoded protein: CASSLFPPSAGRGYRDEQFF. The V call is TRBV27, the J call TRBJ2-1; weak D call: TRBD2 (6 bases). CDR3 length: 20 residues. In germline, CDR1 is MNHEY, CDR2 SMNVEV (reference sequence). With 1 base removed from V and 8 bases from J, the gap between germline ends came to 30 bases.

The V and J genes are TRBV2 and TRBJ2-7, with 9 bases fitting TRBD1. V lost 4 bases and J lost 6; bases outside the gene matches: 4. The CDR3 extends over 13 amino acids. Germline V gene data show CDR1 as SNHLY and CDR2 as FYNNEI. This chain's CDR3 is CASSAYRGPEQYF. CDR3 in DNA: TGTGCCAGCAGTGCCTACAGGGGGCCCGAGCAGTACTTC.

The CDR3 coding sequence is TGTGCCTGGAGCACACTCCCATTGCAAGCGGGAGGGCCAGGGGATACGCAGTATTTT. Protein sequence: CAWSTLPLQAGGPGDTQYF. The chain couples TRBV30 to TRBJ2-3; 10 bases match TRBD2. The ends lost 3 bases at V and 6 bases at J; junction bases unmatched: 21. The germline gives CDR1 GTSNPN, CDR2 SVGIG (reference sequence). The CDR3 runs 19 residues. Based on the CDR3 plus reference TRBV30 and TRBJ2-3, the full variable domain is SQTIHQWPATLVQPVGSPLSLECTVEGTSNPNLYWYRQAAGRGLQLLFYSVGIGQISSEVPQNLSASRPQDRQFILSSKKLLLSDSGFYLCAWSTLPLQAGGPGDTQYFGPGTRLTVL.

The genes are TRBV29-1 and TRBJ2-3, with D possibly matching TRBD2 (5 bases). CDR1 and CDR2 from the germline V gene are SQVTM and ANQGSEA. The CDR3 sequence is 15 residues long. The germline V and J ends were trimmed by 2 bases and 3 bases, with 15 bases remaining between them. For the CDR3, the DNA is TGCAGCGTTGAAACGACGGGGTGGCGAACAGATACGCAGTATTTT. Translation: CSVETTGWRTDTQYF.

This rearrangement joins TRBV9 to TRBJ1-2, with D tentatively TRBD1 (5 bases). The V end was cut by 2 bases, the J end by 2 bases, with 13 bases between. CDR1 is SGDLS, CDR2 YYNGEE, per germline. The CDR3 length is 15 residues. The CDR3 is CASSVGGASNYGYTF. DNA for the CDR3: TGTGCCAGCAGCGTTGGAGGGGCTTCGAACTATGGCTACACCTTC.

The chain combines TRBV5-1 with TRBJ1-1; TRBD1 agrees at 8 bases. The CDR3 is made up of 16 amino acids. CDR1 is SGHRS and CDR2 is YFSETQ in the germline V gene. V shed 4 bases, J shed 5 bases, and the junction held 13 bases outside the gene matches. This CDR3 is CASSPGQGAIGTEAFF. CDR3 coding DNA: TGCGCCAGCAGCCCAGGCCAGGGGGCGATTGGGACTGAAGCTTTCTTT.

About this clone: In the same sample, other DNA sequences code for this CDR3. The rearrangement uses TRBV18 and TRBJ1-1; D may be TRBD1 (5 bases). V gave up 4 bases and J gave up 1 base, with 7 bases separating them. CDR1 is KGHSH and CDR2 is LQKENI in the germline V gene. The CDR3 covers 13 residues. The CDR3 nucleotides are TGTGCCAGCTCACGAACAGGGAACACTGAAGCTTTCTTT. Translation gives CASSRTGNTEAFF.

The chain recombines TRBV5-1 with TRBJ2-1; D is possibly TRBD2 (6 bases). The CDR3 spans 15 residues. V lost 3 bases and J lost 5, with 15 bases in between. Germline loops: CDR1 SGHRS, CDR2 YFSETQ. The CDR3 region is CASSSMDYRHNEQFF. The DNA of the CDR3 is TGCGCCAGCAGCTCGATGGACTACCGCCACAATGAGCAGTTCTTC.

The chain couples TRBV29-1 to TRBJ1-1, with 7 bases aligning to TRBD1. Germline CDR1 SQVTM, CDR2 ANQGSEA. This CDR3 is built from 11 residues. The CDR3 region has the DNA TGCGGGGGACAGTCGAACACTGAAGCTTTCTTT. It codes for CGGQSNTEAFF.

CDR3 loop: CSVATGTQETQYF. The CDR3 region has the DNA TGCAGCGTGGCGACAGGAACCCAAGAGACCCAGTACTTC. This chain joins TRBV29-1 and TRBJ2-5; possibly TRBD1 for D (6 bases). Germline loops: CDR1 SQVTM, CDR2 ANQGSEA. V shed 6 bases and J shed 1 base, with 12 bases lying between them. The CDR3 sequence is 13 residues long.

This clone has just one count. This chain uses TRBV29-1 with TRBJ2-7, with D possibly matching TRBD2 (6 bases). Germline-derived CDR1 and CDR2 are SQVTM and ANQGSEA. This CDR3 is 17 amino acids long. The germline V and J ends were trimmed by 2 bases and 1 base, with 21 bases remaining between them. The CDR3 DNA sequence: TGCAGCGTTGAAATGATGGCAGGGACCGGGGGATCCTACGAGCAGTACTTC. It is translated as CSVEMMAGTGGSYEQYF.

The rearrangement links TRBV2 to TRBJ1-1; the D gene is possibly TRBD1 (6 bases). Per germline, CDR1 SNHLY and CDR2 FYNNEI. The CDR3 is 14 residues long. V dropped 2 bases and J dropped 4 bases, with 11 bases sitting between them. The CDR3 DNA reads as TGTGCCAGCAGTGAATTGGTGGGGGCCACTGAAGCTTTCTTT. This gives the protein CASSELVGATEAFF. Filled out from reference TRBV2 and TRBJ1-1, the complete variable domain reads EPEVTQTPSHQVTQMGQEVILRCVPISNHLYFYWYRQILGQKVEFLVSFYNNEISEKSEIFDDQFSVERPDGSNFTLKIRSTKLEDSAMYFCASSELVGATEAFFGQGTRLTVV.